The clone carrying this T cell receptor (beta chain) was recorded many times. The antigen remains unidentified. TCRdb reprocessed the RACE reads via MiXCR and lists one record per CDR3 protein. Here the sample spans approximately 85,000 distinct CDR3 sequences, more than 8.5% being singletons. The data derive from a study of human T cells and chemical hapten exposure. Study at large: Mostly female, the patients presented with alopecia areata, totalis or universalis.

As for time point: patch test 2, 6 weeks after DPC sensitization. As to treatment: therapeutic diphenylcyclopropenone sensitization with weekly scalp DPC. From whole blood left unfractionated, total RNA was extracted. Study-level points and caveats: Sensitizing with DPC caused no change in TCRs above 1 in 1000 frequency.

Germline values: CDR1 LGHDT, CDR2 YNNKEL (reference sequence). The CDR3 extends over 13 amino acids. Trimming left V 5 bases short and J 1 base short, with 8 bases between. Sequenced material: whole blood, taken in connection with sensitization to the hapten diphenylcyclopropenone (DPC). The sequence derives from a woman in her 30s with alopecia areata. Some clones in this sample may be carry-over from other donors' samples. The gene calls are TRBV3-1 and TRBJ1-1; D unclear. CDR3 sequence (DNA): TGTGCCAGCAGCAAAAAGAGGAACACTGAAGCTTTCTTT. Its protein product is CASSKKRNTEAFF.